This T cell receptor beta chain was identified during a study of blood T cell repertoires in COVID-19. The repertoire was sequenced with immunoSEQ multiplex PCR; TCRdb's copy has only in-frame clones and lacks some. The sample carries around 300,000 clones, 85% recorded once. For this clone: At one end, the junction sequence differs from germline, possibly due to a read error.

The length of the CDR3 is 15 residues. CDR1 is MDHEN and CDR2 is SYDVKM in the germline V gene. For recovered donors of Cohort 3, there were two negative PCRs, clearance, or symptom resolution. The chain combines TRBV28 with TRBJ1-5, with TRBD1 as a possible D gene (5 bases). The material sequenced was PBMCs or T cells enriched from blood (not recorded which). This sequence was found in a woman aged 45-65 years who had recovered from COVID-19. This CDR3 reads CASSFVQGLSQPQHF. The CDR3 DNA reads as TGTGCCAGTAGTTTTGTCCAGGGACTATCACAGCCCCAGCATTTT.